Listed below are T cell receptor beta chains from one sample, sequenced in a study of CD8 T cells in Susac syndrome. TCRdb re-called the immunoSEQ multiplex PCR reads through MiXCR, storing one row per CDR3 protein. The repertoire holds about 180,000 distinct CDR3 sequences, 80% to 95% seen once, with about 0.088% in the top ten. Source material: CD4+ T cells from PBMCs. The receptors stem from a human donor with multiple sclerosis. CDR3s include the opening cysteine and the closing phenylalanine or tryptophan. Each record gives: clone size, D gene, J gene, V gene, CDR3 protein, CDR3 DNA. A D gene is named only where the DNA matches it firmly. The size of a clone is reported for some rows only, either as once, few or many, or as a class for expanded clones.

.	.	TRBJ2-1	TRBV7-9	CASSLEFGGDEQFF	TGTGCCAGCAGCTTAGAGTTCGGGGGCGATGAGCAGTTCTTC
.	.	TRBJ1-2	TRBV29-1	CSGLWVSPYGYTF	TGCAGCGGTCTATGGGTGTCCCCCTATGGCTACACCTTC
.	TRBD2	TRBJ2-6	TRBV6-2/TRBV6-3	CASSYSMVSSGRSGANVLTF	TGTGCCAGCAGTTACTCGATGGTTTCTAGCGGGAGATCTGGGGCCAACGTCCTGACTTTC
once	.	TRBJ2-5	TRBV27	CASSTDHQETQYF	TGTGCCAGCAGTACGGACCATCAAGAGACCCAGTACTTC
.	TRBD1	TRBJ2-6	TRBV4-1	CASSHPQVDRGVVGRAGANVLTF	TGCGCCAGCAGCCACCCCCAGGTGGACAGGGGAGTTGTTGGAAGGGCTGGGGCCAACGTCCTGACTTTC
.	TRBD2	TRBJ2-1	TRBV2	CASTRTSGAYNEQFF	TGTGCCAGCACCCGGACTAGCGGGGCCTACAATGAGCAGTTCTTC
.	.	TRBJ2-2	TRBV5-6	CASSPLGPSANTGELFF	TGTGCCAGCAGCCCCCTGGGGCCTAGCGCAAACACCGGGGAGCTGTTTTTT
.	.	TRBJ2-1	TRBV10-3	CAIRGGSYNEQFF	TGTGCCATCAGGGGAGGCTCCTACAATGAGCAGTTCTTC
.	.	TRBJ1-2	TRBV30	CAWSFSPGGYTF	TGTGCCTGGAGCTTTTCCCCAGGAGGCTACACCTTC
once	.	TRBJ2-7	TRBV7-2	CASSLRVPPYEQYF	TGTGCCAGCAGCCTAAGGGTCCCTCCCTACGAGCAGTACTTC
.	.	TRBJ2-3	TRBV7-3	CASSFGEADTQYF	TGTGCCAGCAGCTTCGGGGAAGCAGATACGCAGTATTTT
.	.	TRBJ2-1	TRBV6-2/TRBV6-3	CASSYQANDVQFF	TGTGCCAGCAGTTACCAAGCTAATGATGTGCAGTTCTTC
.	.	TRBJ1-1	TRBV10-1	CASSERRLGRRNTEAFF	TGCGCCAGCAGTGAGAGGCGTCTTGGGCGGCGGAACACTGAAGCTTTCTTT
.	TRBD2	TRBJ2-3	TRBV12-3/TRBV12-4	CATRNLAGVGDTQYF	TGTGCCACCAGAAATCTAGCGGGAGTGGGCGATACGCAGTATTTT
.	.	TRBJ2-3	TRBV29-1	CSVAWLDPGTQYF	TGCAGCGTTGCATGGCTCGATCCTGGTACGCAGTATTTT
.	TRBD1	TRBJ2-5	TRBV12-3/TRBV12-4	CASSSDRGMQTQYF	TGTGCCAGCAGTTCGGACAGGGGGATGCAGACCCAGTACTTC
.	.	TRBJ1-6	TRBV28	CASSYLMGSPLHF	TGTGCCAGCAGTTATCTCATGGGGTCACCCCTCCACTTT
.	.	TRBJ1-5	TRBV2	CASTLGGGYSNQPQHF	TGTGCCAGCACCCTCGGGGGCGGTTATAGCAATCAGCCCCAGCATTTT
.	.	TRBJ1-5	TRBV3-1	CASSPGMGQPQHF	TGTGCCAGCAGTCCAGGGATGGGTCAGCCCCAGCATTTT
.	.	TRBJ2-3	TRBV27	CASSLPQGTQYF	TGTGCCAGCAGTTTACCCCAGGGTACGCAGTATTTT
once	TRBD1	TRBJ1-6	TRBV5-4	CASRERTGGSPLHF	TGTGCCAGCAGGGAACGGACAGGAGGCTCACCCCTCCACTTT
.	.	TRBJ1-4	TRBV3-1	CASSQYGNEKLFF	TGTGCCAGCAGCCAATACGGTAATGAAAAACTGTTTTTT
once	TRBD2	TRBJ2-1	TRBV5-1	CASSAPVGPGLSYNEQFF	TGCGCCAGCAGCGCCCCGGTTGGGCCGGGACTATCCTACAATGAGCAGTTCTTC
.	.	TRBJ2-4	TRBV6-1	CASSQKGGGTDKNIQYF	TGTGCCAGCAGTCAAAAAGGGGGGGGGACTGACAAAAACATTCAGTACTTC
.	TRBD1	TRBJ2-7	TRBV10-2	CASSKLGTAYEQYF	TGCGCCAGCAGTAAGTTGGGGACAGCTTACGAGCAGTACTTC
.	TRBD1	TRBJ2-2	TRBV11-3	CASSRQGSTGELFF	TGTGCCAGCAGCCGACAGGGCTCCACCGGGGAGCTGTTTTTT
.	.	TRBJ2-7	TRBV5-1	CASSLGAGDVSEQYF	TGCGCCAGCAGCTTGGGGGCAGGGGACGTGAGCGAGCAGTACTTC
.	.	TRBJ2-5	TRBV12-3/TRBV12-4	CASSLRGEETQYF	TGTGCCAGCAGTTTAAGGGGTGAAGAGACCCAGTACTTC
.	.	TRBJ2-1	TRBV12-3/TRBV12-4	CASSLGDAAVGAEQFF	TGTGCCAGCAGTTTAGGGGACGCCGCTGTTGGGGCTGAGCAGTTCTTC
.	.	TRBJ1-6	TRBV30	CAWSVSGYDLNSPLHF	TGTGCCTGGAGTGTATCGGGGTATGATCTGAATTCACCCCTCCACTTT
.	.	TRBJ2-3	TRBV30	CAWSVWSRESDTQYF	TGTGCCTGGAGTGTATGGAGTAGGGAGTCAGATACGCAGTATTTT
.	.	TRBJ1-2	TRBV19	CASSMGQVRYGYTF	TGTGCCAGTAGTATGGGTCAGGTTCGATATGGCTACACCTTC